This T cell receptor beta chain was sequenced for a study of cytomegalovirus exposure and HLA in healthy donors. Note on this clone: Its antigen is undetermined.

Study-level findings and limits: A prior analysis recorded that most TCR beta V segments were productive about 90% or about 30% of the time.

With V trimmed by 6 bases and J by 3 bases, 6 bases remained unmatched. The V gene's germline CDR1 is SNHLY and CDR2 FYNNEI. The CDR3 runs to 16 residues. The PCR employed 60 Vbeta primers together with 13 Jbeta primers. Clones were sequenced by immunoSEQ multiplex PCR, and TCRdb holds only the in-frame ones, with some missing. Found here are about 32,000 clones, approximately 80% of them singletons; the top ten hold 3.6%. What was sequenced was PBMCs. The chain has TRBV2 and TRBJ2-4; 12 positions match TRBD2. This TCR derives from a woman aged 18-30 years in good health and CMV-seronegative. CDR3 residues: CASRGGTSGLKNIQYF. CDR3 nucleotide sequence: TGTGCCAGCAGGGGAGGGACTAGCGGGCTCAAAAACATTCAGTACTTC.